Presented here are 10 T cell receptor beta chains from one specimen sequenced in a study of shared clonotypes between healthy human individuals. The data were produced by immunoSEQ multiplex PCR, yet TCRdb's version contains in-frame clones alone and is incomplete. Of approximately 2.3 million clones in the sample, more than 80% were seen once. The source material was naive CD4+ T cells from PBMCs. Documented subset: CD45RA+ positively selected. The receptors derive from a man aged 18 to 30 in good health. Some clones in this sample may be carry-over from other donors' samples.

There are a few counts of this clone. The chain combines TRBV6-5 with TRBJ2-5, with D hard to call. The CDR3 is 11 residues long. Germline loops: CDR1 MNHEY, CDR2 SVGAGI. V shed 2 bases and J shed 6 bases, with 4 bases lying between them. The CDR3 DNA follows: TGTGCCAGCAGTTACCTCCAGACCCAGTACTTC. It codes for CASSYLQTQYF.

The chain recombines TRBV29-1 with TRBJ1-1; a weak D match, TRBD1 (6 bases). The CDR3 contains 15 residues. V lost 7 bases and J lost 1, with 19 bases in between. Germline-derived CDR1 and CDR2 are SQVTM and ANQGSEA. CDR3 DNA: TGCAGCGCTACAAGGACAGACCTCCGGAACACTGAAGCTTTCTTT. Its translation: CSATRTDLRNTEAFF. Full variable domain (missing parts from reference TRBV29-1 and TRBJ1-1): SAVISQKPSRDICQRGTSLTIQCQVDSQVTMMFWYRQQPGQSLTLIATANQGSEATYESGFVIDKFPISRPNLTFSTLTVSNMSPEDSSIYLCSATRTDLRNTEAFFGQGTRLTVV.

V usage is TRBV5-6 and J usage is TRBJ2-4; D is perhaps TRBD1 or TRBD2 (6 bases each). The germline V gene has CDR1 SGHDT and CDR2 YYEEEE. The CDR3 has 15 amino acids. V dropped 6 bases and J dropped 3 bases, with 16 bases sitting between them. CDR3 amino acids: CASKARGLVKNIQYF. CDR3 nucleotides: TGTGCCAGCAAGGCCCGGGGGCTTGTCAAAAACATTCAGTACTTC.

J is TRBJ2-2 and V is TRBV15; TRBD2 might be the D (7 bases). Trimming removed 8 bases from V and 0 bases from J, with 19 bases in between. This CDR3 contains 17 residues. From germline, CDR1 is LNHNV and CDR2 YYDKDF (reference sequence). CDR3 bases: TGTGCCACCCGGGGGCTAGCGGAGGAAACGAACACCGGGGAGCTGTTTTTT. This encodes CATRGLAEETNTGELFF.

The chain has TRBV25-1 and TRBJ2-5; 8 bases match TRBD2. V was clipped by 3 bases and J by 8 bases; unmatched bases: 11. CDR1 is MGHDK, CDR2 SYGVNS, per germline. The CDR3 has 15 residues. The CDR3 nucleotides read TGTGCCAGCAGTGACTCCGTCCGGGGGGGGGTCACCCAGTACTTC. This encodes CASSDSVRGGVTQYF.

Details on this clone: In the same sample, other DNA sequences code for this CDR3. In nucleotides, the CDR3 is TGTGCCAGCAGTTTTGGAGCAACTAATGAAAAACTGTTTTTT. This gives the protein CASSFGATNEKLFF. The rearrangement uses TRBV28 and TRBJ1-4, with D uncertain. The germline V gene has CDR1 MDHEN and CDR2 SYDVKM. This CDR3 region has 14 residues. Deletions cut 3 bases from V and 0 bases from J, with 5 bases between.

This clone has a single count. This sequence joins TRBV19 and TRBJ2-6; D gene unclear. The CDR3 contains 15 residues. Trimming cost V 1 base and J 2 bases, with 6 bases left between them. Germline CDR1 is LNHDA and CDR2 is SQIVND (reference sequence). This CDR3 reads CASSIGNTGANVLTF. The CDR3 DNA sequence: TGTGCCAGTAGTATAGGGAATACTGGGGCCAACGTCCTGACTTTC.

J is TRBJ2-2 and V is TRBV7-2; TRBD1 matches at 7 bases. Germline values: CDR1 SGHTA, CDR2 FQGNSA. The junction had 5 bases not matched to a gene; V was cut back by 6 bases and J by 7 bases. CDR3 length: 13 residues. In DNA, the CDR3 is TGTGCCAGCAGTACTACAGGGGTCGGGGAGCTGTTTTTT. As protein: CASSTTGVGELFF.

The rearrangement joins TRBV6-6 to TRBJ2-7, with 8 bases that match TRBD1. The CDR3 contains 15 residues. Unmatched junction bases numbered 9, after V lost 6 bases and J lost 2 bases. Germline CDR1 and CDR2: MNHNY and SVGAGI (reference sequence). CDR3 nucleotides: TGTGCCAGCAGCCCCAGGACAGGGATTACCTACGAGCAGTACTTC. This encodes CASSPRTGITYEQYF.

The chain employs TRBV30 and TRBJ2-7; D is undetermined. This CDR3 has 13 amino acids. V was clipped by 1 base and J by 0 bases, with 7 bases between them. Germline CDR1 reads GTSNPN; CDR2 reads SVGIG (reference sequence). The CDR3 nucleotides are TGTGCCTGGAGTGGAGACGTCTCCTACGAGCAGTACTTC. It is translated as CAWSGDVSYEQYF.